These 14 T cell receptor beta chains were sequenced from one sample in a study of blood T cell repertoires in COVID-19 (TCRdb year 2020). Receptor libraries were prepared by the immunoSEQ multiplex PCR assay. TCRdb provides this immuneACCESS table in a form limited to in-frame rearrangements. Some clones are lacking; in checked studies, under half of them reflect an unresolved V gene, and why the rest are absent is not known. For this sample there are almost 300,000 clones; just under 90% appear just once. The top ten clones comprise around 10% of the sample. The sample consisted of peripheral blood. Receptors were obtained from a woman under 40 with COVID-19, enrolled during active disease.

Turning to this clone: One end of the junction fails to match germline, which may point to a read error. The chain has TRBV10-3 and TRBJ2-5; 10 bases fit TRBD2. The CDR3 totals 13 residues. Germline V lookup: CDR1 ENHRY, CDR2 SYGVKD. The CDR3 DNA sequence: TGTGCCATCAGTGACCCTGGGACTAGCGCCAGGCACTTC. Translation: CAISDPGTSARHF.

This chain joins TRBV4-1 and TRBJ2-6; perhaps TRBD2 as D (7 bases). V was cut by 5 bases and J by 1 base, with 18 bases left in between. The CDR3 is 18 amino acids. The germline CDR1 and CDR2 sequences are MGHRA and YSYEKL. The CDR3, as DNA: TGCGCCAGCAGCATGGGCGGGGGCCTGGGGTCTGGGGCCAACGTCCTGACTTTC. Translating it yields CASSMGGGLGSGANVLTF.

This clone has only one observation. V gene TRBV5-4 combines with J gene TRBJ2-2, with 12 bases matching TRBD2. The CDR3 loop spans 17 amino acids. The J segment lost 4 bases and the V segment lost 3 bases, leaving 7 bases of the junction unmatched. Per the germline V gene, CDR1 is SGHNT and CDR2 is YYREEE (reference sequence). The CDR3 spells CASSSPSGRAGTGELFF. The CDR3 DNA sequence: TGTGCCAGCAGCTCGCCTAGCGGGAGGGCGGGCACCGGGGAGCTGTTTTTT.

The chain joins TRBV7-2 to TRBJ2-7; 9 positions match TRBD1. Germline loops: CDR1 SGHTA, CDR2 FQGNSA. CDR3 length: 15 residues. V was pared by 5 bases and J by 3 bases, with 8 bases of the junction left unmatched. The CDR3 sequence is CASSLTGTGSYEQYF. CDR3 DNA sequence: TGTGCCAGCAGCCTAACCGGGACAGGGAGCTACGAGCAGTACTTC.

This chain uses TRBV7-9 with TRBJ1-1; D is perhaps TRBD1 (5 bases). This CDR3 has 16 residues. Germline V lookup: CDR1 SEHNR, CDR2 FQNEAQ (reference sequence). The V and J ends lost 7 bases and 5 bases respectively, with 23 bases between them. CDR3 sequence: CASTVRGGLGETEAFF. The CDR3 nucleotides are TGTGCCAGCACCGTACGGGGGGGATTGGGAGAAACTGAAGCTTTCTTT.

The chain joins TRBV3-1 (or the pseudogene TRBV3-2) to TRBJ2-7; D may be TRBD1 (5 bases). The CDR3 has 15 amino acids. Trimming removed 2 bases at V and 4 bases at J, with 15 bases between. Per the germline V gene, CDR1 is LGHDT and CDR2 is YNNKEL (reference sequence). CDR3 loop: CASSQTGRIDYEQYF. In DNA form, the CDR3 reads TGTGCCAGCAGCCAAACAGGACGGATTGATTACGAGCAGTACTTC.

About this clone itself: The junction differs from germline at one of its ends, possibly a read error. CDR3 bases: TGTGCCACCCGTGATCGTGGCTCGAACTACAATGAGCAGTTCTTC. Protein sequence: CATRDRGSNYNEQFF. The chain links TRBV24-1 to TRBJ2-1; no clear D. Germline loops: CDR1 KGHDR, CDR2 SFDVKD. The CDR3 covers 15 residues.

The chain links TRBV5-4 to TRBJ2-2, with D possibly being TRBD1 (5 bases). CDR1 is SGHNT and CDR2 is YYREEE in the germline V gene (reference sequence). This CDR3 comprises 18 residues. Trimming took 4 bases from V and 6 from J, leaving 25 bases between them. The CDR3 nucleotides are TGTGCCAGCAGCCCAACTCAGGGAAAATCACGAAGGGCCGGGGAGCTGTTTTTT. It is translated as CASSPTQGKSRRAGELFF.

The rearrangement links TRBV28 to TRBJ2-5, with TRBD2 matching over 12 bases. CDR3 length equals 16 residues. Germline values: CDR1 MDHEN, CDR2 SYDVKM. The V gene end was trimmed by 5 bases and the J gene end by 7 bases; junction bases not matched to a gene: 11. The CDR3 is CASSRRTSGVLTTQYF. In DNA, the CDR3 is TGTGCCAGCAGTCGAAGGACTAGCGGGGTCCTCACGACCCAGTACTTC.

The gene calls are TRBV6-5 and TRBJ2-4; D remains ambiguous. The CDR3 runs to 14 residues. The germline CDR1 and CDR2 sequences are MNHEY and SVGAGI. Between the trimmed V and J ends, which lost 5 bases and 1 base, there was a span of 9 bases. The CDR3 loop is CASSHSGAKNIQYF. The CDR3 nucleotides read TGTGCCAGCAGTCACAGTGGGGCCAAAAACATTCAGTACTTC.

This CDR3 is CASFAPGKNIQYF. In nucleotides, the CDR3 is TGTGCCAGCTTTGCGCCGGGTAAAAACATTCAGTACTTC. The chain is built from TRBV6-5 and TRBJ2-4; D unresolved. Trimming removed 8 bases from V and 4 bases from J, with 12 bases in between. CDR1 and CDR2 from the germline V gene are MNHEY and SVGAGI. The CDR3 loop spans 13 amino acids.

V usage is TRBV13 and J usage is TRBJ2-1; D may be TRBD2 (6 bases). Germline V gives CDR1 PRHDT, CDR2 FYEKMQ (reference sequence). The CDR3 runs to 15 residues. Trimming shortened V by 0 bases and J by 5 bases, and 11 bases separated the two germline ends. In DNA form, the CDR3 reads TGTGCCAGCAGCTTAGGCGGGAGCTCTGACAATGAGCAGTTCTTC. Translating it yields CASSLGGSSDNEQFF.

CDR3 in amino acids: CASQGRGGATDTQYF. CDR3 sequence (DNA): TGTGCCTCTCAAGGGCGGGGGGGCGCCACAGATACGCAGTATTTT. The V and J genes are TRBV30 and TRBJ2-3; 9 nucleotides align to TRBD2. The CDR3 consists of 15 residues. V shed 7 bases, J shed 2 bases, and the junction held 10 bases outside the gene matches. Looked up from germline, CDR1 is GTSNPN and CDR2 is SVGIG (reference sequence). Drawing the rest from reference TRBV30 and TRBJ2-3, the complete variable domain is SQTIHQWPATLVQPVGSPLSLECTVEGTSNPNLYWYRQAAGRGLQLLFYSVGIGQISSEVPQNLSASRPQDRQFILSSKKLLLSDSGFYLCASQGRGGATDTQYFGPGTRLTVL.

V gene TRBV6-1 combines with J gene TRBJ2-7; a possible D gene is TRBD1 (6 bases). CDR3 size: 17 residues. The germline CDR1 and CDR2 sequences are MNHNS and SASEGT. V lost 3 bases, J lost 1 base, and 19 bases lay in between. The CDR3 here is CASSDFWFEGESYEQYF. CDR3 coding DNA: TGTGCCAGCAGTGATTTCTGGTTTGAGGGGGAATCCTACGAGCAGTACTTC.